This is a list of T cell receptor beta chains from one sample in a study of response to subunit inactivated influenza vaccine. Via MiXCR, TCRdb re-called the RT-PCR reads, giving one row per CDR3 protein. The sample shows more than 600,000 distinct CDR3 sequences, around 18% of them seen only once. The sample was PBMCs from blood, taken 4 to 6 days after vaccination. These receptors were collected from a man aged 50-60 years who received an inactivated influenza vaccine. The CDR3 runs from the conserved cysteine through the conserved F or W. The D gene is left open where the match is weak. A row's size may be missing; if present it is once, few, many or a size class.

>TRBV20-1|few|TRBD2|TRBJ2-7
TGCAGTGCTAACCTAGCGGTTCAGACCTACGAGCAGTACTTC
CSANLAVQTYEQYF
>TRBV20-1|few|NA|TRBJ2-5
TGCAGTGCCGTAACTAGTCCGGAGACCCAGTACTTC
CSAVTSPETQYF
>TRBV15|few|NA|TRBJ2-1
TGTGCCACCAGCAGAGATTTAGGAGAGGGCAATGAGCAGTTCTTC
CATSRDLGEGNEQFF
>TRBV2|NA|NA|TRBJ2-7
TGTGTCAGCAGTGGCCGAGGACCGGAATCCTACGAGCAGTACTTC
CVSSGRGPESYEQYF
>TRBV6-1|NA|NA|TRBJ2-2
TGTGCCAGCAGTGAACCAGGCGGTCCGAACACCGGGGAGCTGTTTTTT
CASSEPGGPNTGELFF
>TRBV6-2/TRBV6-3|few|NA|TRBJ2-1
TGTGCCAGCAACCTCTCCCCGCCCTACAATGAGCAGTTCTTC
CASNLSPPYNEQFF
>TRBV29-1|NA|TRBD1|TRBJ2-7
TGCAGCGTTTTAAAACCCGAGACAGGGCTGAGCGAGCAGTACTTC
CSVLKPETGLSEQYF
>TRBV4-2|NA|NA|TRBJ2-5
TGTGCCAGCAGCCAACTGGTCGGTTCGGGCCAAGAGACCCAGTACTTC
CASSQLVGSGQETQYF
>TRBV11-2|few|NA|TRBJ2-3
TGTGCCAGCAGCTGGGCGGGCACAGATACGCAGTATTTT
CASSWAGTDTQYF
>TRBV6-2/TRBV6-3|few|TRBD1|TRBJ2-1
TGTGCCAGCAGTTACACGGGACAGTACTTAACGAATGAGCAGTTCTTC
CASSYTGQYLTNEQFF
>TRBV7-9|many|NA|TRBJ2-5
TGTGCCAGCAGCTTAGCGCTTGGAGAGACCCAGTACTTC
CASSLALGETQYF
>TRBV5-5|many|NA|TRBJ2-7
TGTGCCAGCAGCTTGCCCTCCGTTGAGCAGTACTTC
CASSLPSVEQYF
>TRBV29-1|few|NA|TRBJ1-1
TGCAGCGTTTACAGGGCCACTGAAGCTTTCTTT
CSVYRATEAFF
>TRBV7-4|NA|NA|TRBJ2-3
TGTGCCAGCAGCCTAAAGGCCCCGGGGGACACCCACACAGATACGCAGTATTTT
CASSLKAPGDTHTDTQYF
>TRBV10-1|NA|NA|TRBJ2-3
TGCGCCAGCAGTGAGTCCTTCCGCACAGATACGCAGTATTTT
CASSESFRTDTQYF
>TRBV29-1|NA|NA|TRBJ2-4
TGCAGCGTCCGGTCCCCCCGGGAGAACATTCAGTACTTC
CSVRSPRENIQYF
>TRBV6-5|NA|NA|TRBJ1-5
TGTGCCAGCAGTTACGGTCGGCGGGGCTGGCAGCCCCAGCATTTT
CASSYGRRGWQPQHF
>TRBV11-1|NA|TRBD2|TRBJ2-1
TGTGCCAGCAGCCCATCGGGACTAGCGGGAGTCTCTATTGGGAATGAGCAGTTCTTC
CASSPSGLAGVSIGNEQFF
>TRBV12-3/TRBV12-4|NA|NA|TRBJ2-5
TGTGCCAGCAGTCTCTTCAGGGGGGCCGTAGAGACCCAGTACTTC
CASSLFRGAVETQYF
>TRBV4-3|NA|TRBD2|TRBJ2-7
TGCGCCAGCAGCCAAGAAGTTAGCGGGGGATCCTACGAGCAGTACTTC
CASSQEVSGGSYEQYF
>TRBV28|NA|NA|TRBJ2-1
TGTGCCAGCACTTTAACCCGTATCCCCAATGAGCAGTTCTTC
CASTLTRIPNEQFF
>TRBV11-2|few|NA|TRBJ2-7
TGTGCCAGCAGCTTAGATATCCTCTCCTACGAGCAGTACTTC
CASSLDILSYEQYF
>TRBV7-9|NA|NA|TRBJ2-2
TGTGCCAGCAGCCCTACACAAATCGGGGAGCTGTTTTTT
CASSPTQIGELFF
>TRBV7-9|few|NA|TRBJ2-5
TGTGCCAGCAGCTTAGTACAGGCCAAAGAGACCCAGTACTTC
CASSLVQAKETQYF
>TRBV20-1|NA|NA|TRBJ2-4
TGCAGTGCTTCGGACTCCGGGACCTACATTCAGTACTTC
CSASDSGTYIQYF
>TRBV5-1|few|NA|TRBJ1-1
TGCGCCAGCAGGATAGCCCCCGCGAACACTGAAGCTTTCTTT
CASRIAPANTEAFF
>TRBV5-6|once|TRBD1|TRBJ2-7
TGTGCCAGCAGCTTGGTCCAGGGGGCGCGTTACGAGCAGTACTTC
CASSLVQGARYEQYF
>TRBV20-1|NA|TRBD2|TRBJ2-7
TGCAGTGCTAGAGATCGAGCGGGATACGAGCAGTACTTC
CSARDRAGYEQYF
>TRBV28|NA|TRBD1|TRBJ2-7
TGTGCCAGCAGTTTGGACAGGGGGATTTGGGCGGACGAGCAGTACTTC
CASSLDRGIWADEQYF
>TRBV7-9|NA|NA|TRBJ2-5
TGTGCCAGCAGCCGGGTTGTAGAGACCCAGTACTTC
CASSRVVETQYF